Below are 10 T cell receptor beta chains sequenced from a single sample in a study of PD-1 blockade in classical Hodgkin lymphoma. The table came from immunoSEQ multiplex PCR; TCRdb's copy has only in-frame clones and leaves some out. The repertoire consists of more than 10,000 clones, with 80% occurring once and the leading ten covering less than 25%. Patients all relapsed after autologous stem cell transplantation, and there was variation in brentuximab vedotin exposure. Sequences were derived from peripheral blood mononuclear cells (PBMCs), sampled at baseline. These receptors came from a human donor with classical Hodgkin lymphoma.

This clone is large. The CDR3 is CASSQEDRPLGEGYTF. In DNA, the CDR3 is TGTGCCAGCAGCCAAGAGGACAGACCCTTGGGCGAAGGCTACACCTTC. V is TRBV6-6 and J is TRBJ1-2, with D maybe TRBD1 (6 bases). The CDR3 runs to 16 residues. From germline, CDR1 is MNHNY and CDR2 SVGAGI (reference sequence). V was clipped by 6 bases and J by 8 bases, with 25 bases between them.

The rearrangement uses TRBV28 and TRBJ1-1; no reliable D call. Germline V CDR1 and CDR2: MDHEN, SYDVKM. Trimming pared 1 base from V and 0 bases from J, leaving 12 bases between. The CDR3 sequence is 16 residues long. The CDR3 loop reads CASSLSLGRMNTEAFF. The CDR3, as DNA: TGTGCCAGCAGTTTATCCCTGGGCCGGATGAACACTGAAGCTTTCTTT. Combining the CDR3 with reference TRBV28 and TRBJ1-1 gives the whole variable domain DVKVTQSSRYLVKRTGEKVFLECVQDMDHENMFWYRQDPGLGLRLIYFSYDVKMKEKGDIPEGYSVSREKKERFSLILESASTNQTSMYLCASSLSLGRMNTEAFFGQGTRLTVV.

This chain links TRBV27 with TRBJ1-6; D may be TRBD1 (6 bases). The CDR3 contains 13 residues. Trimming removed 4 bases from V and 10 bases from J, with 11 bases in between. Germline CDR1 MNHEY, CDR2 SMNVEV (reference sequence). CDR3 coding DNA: TGTGCCAGCAGTTGGGGGCCGGAGTCACCCCTCCACTTT. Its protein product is CASSWGPESPLHF.

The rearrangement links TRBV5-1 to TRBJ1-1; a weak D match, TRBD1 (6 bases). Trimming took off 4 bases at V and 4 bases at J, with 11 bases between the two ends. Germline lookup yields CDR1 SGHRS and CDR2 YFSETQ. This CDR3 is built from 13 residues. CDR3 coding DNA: TGCGCCAGCAGCCGGGACACGATCACTGAAGCTTTCTTT. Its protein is CASSRDTITEAFF. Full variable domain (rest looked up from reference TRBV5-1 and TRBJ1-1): KAGVTQTPRYLIKTRGQQVTLSCSPISGHRSVSWYQQTPGQGLQFLFEYFSETQRNKGNFPGRFSGRQFSNSRSEMNVSTLELGDSALYLCASSRDTITEAFFGQGTRLTVV.

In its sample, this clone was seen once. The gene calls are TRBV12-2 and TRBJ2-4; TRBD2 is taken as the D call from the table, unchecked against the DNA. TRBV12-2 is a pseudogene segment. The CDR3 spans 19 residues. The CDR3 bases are TGTGCAAGTCGCTTGCTAGCGGGAGGCCGGCGATTAGCCAAAAACATTCAGTACTTC. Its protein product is CASRLLAGGRRLAKNIQYF.

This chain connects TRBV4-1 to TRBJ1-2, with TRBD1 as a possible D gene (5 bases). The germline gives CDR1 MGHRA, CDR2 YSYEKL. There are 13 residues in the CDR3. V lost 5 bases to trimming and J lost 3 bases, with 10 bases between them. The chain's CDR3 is CASSYQGYYGYTF. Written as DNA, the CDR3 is TGCGCCAGCAGCTACCAGGGTTACTATGGCTACACCTTC.

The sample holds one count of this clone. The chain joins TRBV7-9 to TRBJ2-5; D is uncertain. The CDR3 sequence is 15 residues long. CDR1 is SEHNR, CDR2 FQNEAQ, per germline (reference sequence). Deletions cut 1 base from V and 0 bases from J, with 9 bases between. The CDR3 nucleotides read TGTGCCAGCAGCTTAGGACAACAGTACCAAGAGACCCAGTACTTC. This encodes CASSLGQQYQETQYF.

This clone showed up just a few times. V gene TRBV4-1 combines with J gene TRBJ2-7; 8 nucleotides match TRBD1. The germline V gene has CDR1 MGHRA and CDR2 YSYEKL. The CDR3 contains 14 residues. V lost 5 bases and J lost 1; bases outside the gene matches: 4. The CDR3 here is CASSGRTGSYEQYF. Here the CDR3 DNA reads TGCGCCAGCAGCGGCCGGACAGGGTCCTACGAGCAGTACTTC.

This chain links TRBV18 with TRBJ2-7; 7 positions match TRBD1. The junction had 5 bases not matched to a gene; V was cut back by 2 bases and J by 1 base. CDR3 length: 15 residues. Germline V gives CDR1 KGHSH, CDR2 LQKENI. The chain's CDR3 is CASSPTGRGSYEQYF. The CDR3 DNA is TGTGCCAGCTCACCAACAGGCAGGGGGTCCTACGAGCAGTACTTC.

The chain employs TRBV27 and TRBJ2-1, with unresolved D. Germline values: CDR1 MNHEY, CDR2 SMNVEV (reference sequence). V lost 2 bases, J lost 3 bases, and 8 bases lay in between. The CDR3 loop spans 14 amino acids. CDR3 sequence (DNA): TGTGCCAGCAGTTTAGTGGGGATCTACAATGAGCAGTTCTTC. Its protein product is CASSLVGIYNEQFF.